Listed here are 14 T cell receptor beta chains from one sample, sequenced in a study of cytomegalovirus exposure and HLA in healthy donors. PCR was performed using 60 Vbeta and 13 Jbeta primers. Sequenced by immunoSEQ multiplex PCR; TCRdb stores in-frame clones only, minus some. Of 97,000 or so clones listed, roughly two thirds are singletons. Sequences were obtained from PBMCs. These receptors originate from a man between 50 and 59 years old in good health and CMV-seronegative.

This clone came up a few times. The V and J genes are TRBV5-5 and TRBJ1-1, with D uncertain. V lost 0 bases, J lost 3 bases, and 24 bases lay in between. This CDR3 has 19 residues. The germline gives CDR1 SGHKS, CDR2 YYEKEE (reference sequence). CDR3 protein: CASSLGRGINLREDTEAFF. For the CDR3, the DNA is TGTGCCAGCAGCTTGGGCCGTGGTATTAATTTGCGAGAGGACACTGAAGCTTTCTTT.

The chain has TRBV10-3 and TRBJ1-1, with TRBD1 matching over 10 bases. Germline V lookup: CDR1 ENHRY, CDR2 SYGVKD. V lost 6 bases and J lost 5; bases outside the gene matches: 6. This CDR3 is 14 amino acids long. In DNA form, the CDR3 reads TGTGCCATCAGAACGGGACAGGGGAGGACTGAAGCTTTCTTT. Its protein is CAIRTGQGRTEAFF.

The V call is TRBV9, the J call TRBJ2-1; TRBD2 matches 9 bases. Germline loops: CDR1 SGDLS, CDR2 YYNGEE. Losses at the gene ends were 0 bases for V and 8 bases for J; bases not matched to a gene: 6. CDR3 length: 15 residues. CDR3 DNA sequence: TGTGCCAGCAGCGTAGCGGCTAGCGGGATGGATGAGCAGTTCTTC. Translating it yields CASSVAASGMDEQFF.

This clone has a handful of counts. This chain connects TRBV7-2 to TRBJ1-4, with 7 bases fitting TRBD1. CDR3 size: 15 residues. In germline, CDR1 is SGHTA, CDR2 FQGNSA. Germline trimming cut 5 bases from V and 4 bases from J; bases unmatched to any gene: 7. CDR3 amino acids: CASSLTGNDNEKLFF. In DNA, the CDR3 is TGTGCCAGCAGCCTGACAGGGAACGATAATGAAAAACTGTTTTTT.

V and J are TRBV6-1 and TRBJ2-1; weak D call: TRBD2 (6 bases). CDR1 and CDR2 from the germline V gene are MNHNS and SASEGT. V was pared by 7 bases and J by 1 base, with 14 bases between. The CDR3 totals 15 residues. The CDR3 DNA follows: TGTGCCAGCATCCACGGGACTGGTTCCTACAATGAGCAGTTCTTC. This sequence encodes CASIHGTGSYNEQFF.

CDR3 in amino acids: CASSSSPTGYLGYTF. The CDR3, as DNA: TGCGCCAGCAGCTCAAGTCCGACAGGGTATCTTGGCTACACCTTC. The V call is TRBV5-1, the J call TRBJ1-2; 7 bases are shared with TRBD1. Germline V gene lookup returns CDR1 SGHRS and CDR2 YFSETQ. Trimming took 3 bases from V and 7 from J; bases not matched to a gene: 12. CDR3 length equals 15 residues.

J is TRBJ1-2 and V is TRBV5-1; 9 nucleotides align to TRBD1. After removal of 4 bases from V and 5 bases from J, the junction contained 9 bases not matched to a gene. The CDR3 is 15 amino acids. CDR1 SGHRS and CDR2 YFSETQ come from the germline V gene. Written as DNA, the CDR3 is TGCGCCAGCAGCACCTACGGGACAGGGCAATATGGCTACACCTTC. Translated: CASSTYGTGQYGYTF.

The J gene is TRBJ1-6, the V gene TRBV14; D unresolved. The CDR3 extends over 14 amino acids. The V gene lost 0 bases and the J gene lost 14 bases, with 14 bases spanning the gap. Germline CDR1 and CDR2: SGHDN and FVKESK. The CDR3: CASSQDRFTTALHF. The CDR3, as DNA: TGTGCCAGCAGCCAAGATCGATTTACCACGGCCCTCCACTTT.

This rearrangement joins TRBV6-9 to TRBJ2-2; D possibly corresponds to TRBD1 (5 bases). Trimming removed 2 bases from V and 4 bases from J, with 14 bases in between. From germline, CDR1 is MNHGY and CDR2 SVAAGI. This CDR3 is built from 16 residues. The CDR3 nucleotides are TGTGCCAGCAGTTATGTCAGCAGGGTGGCCACCGGGGAGCTGTTTTTT. Its translation: CASSYVSRVATGELFF.

This chain connects TRBV25-1 to TRBJ2-5; perhaps TRBD1 as D (5 bases). The germline V gene has CDR1 MGHDK and CDR2 SYGVNS. V was trimmed by 7 bases and J by 9 bases, leaving 18 bases between them. CDR3 length: 13 amino acids. The CDR3 DNA follows: TGTGCCAGCACCACCAGGGCAGGCCATCCCCAGTACTTC. Residues: CASTTRAGHPQYF.

CDR3 sequence: CASSIRGRSYGYTF. The DNA of the CDR3 is TGTGCCAGTAGTATCCGCGGCAGAAGCTATGGCTACACCTTC. The chain recombines TRBV19 with TRBJ1-2; D is unresolved. V dropped 3 bases and J dropped 4 bases, with 12 bases sitting between them. From germline, CDR1 is LNHDA and CDR2 SQIVND (reference sequence). The CDR3 runs to 14 residues.

V and J are TRBV18 and TRBJ1-2; TRBD1 might be the D (6 bases). Per germline, CDR1 KGHSH and CDR2 LQKENI. The V gene lost 5 bases and the J gene lost 2 bases, with 21 bases spanning the gap. The CDR3 totals 17 residues. The CDR3 loop is CASSTVGAPTGNYGYTF. CDR3 sequence (DNA): TGTGCCAGCTCAACGGTGGGGGCCCCCACTGGGAACTATGGCTACACCTTC.

The V gene is TRBV6-6, the J gene TRBJ1-1; 8 positions match TRBD1. Germline assignment: CDR1 MNHNY and CDR2 SVGAGI (reference sequence). The trim removed 4 bases at V and 5 bases at J, leaving 6 bases unmatched. The CDR3 contains 14 residues. The CDR3 is CASSSTGADTEAFF. The CDR3 nucleotides are TGTGCCAGCAGTTCGACAGGGGCCGATACTGAAGCTTTCTTT.

The V and J genes are TRBV7-2 and TRBJ2-7, with 11 bases aligning to TRBD2. The CDR3 has 13 residues. J gave up 10 bases and V 7 bases, and 9 bases lay outside the gene matches. Germline V gives CDR1 SGHTA, CDR2 FQGNSA. For the CDR3, the DNA is TGTGCCAGCAACTCGGGGACTAGCGGTCGACAGTACTTC. Its protein product is CASNSGTSGRQYF.